The 20 T cell receptor beta chains given below trace back to one sample, sequenced in a study of T cells in localized non-small cell lung cancer. The method was immunoSEQ multiplex PCR; TCRdb's version includes in-frame clones alone and lacks a portion of them. The table shows 45,000 to 60,000 clones, with around 86% occurring only once. Sequencing was performed on PBMCs, taken before any cancer treatment. The receptors stem from a man aged 40-75 years with stage II lung adenocarcinoma.

The chain combines TRBV7-9 with TRBJ1-1; D may be TRBD1 (6 bases). The germline CDR1 and CDR2 sequences are SEHNR and FQNEAQ (reference sequence). Trimming removed 0 bases from V and 4 bases from J, with 12 bases in between. This CDR3 has 15 amino acids. The CDR3 region has the DNA TGTGCCAGCAGCTTAGCGCTAGAACAGGGCACTGAAGCTTTCTTT. Its protein product is CASSLALEQGTEAFF.

This rearrangement joins TRBV18 to TRBJ1-5, with a tentative D call TRBD1 (5 bases). The germline V gene has CDR1 KGHSH and CDR2 LQKENI. This CDR3 has 13 residues. Trimming took 3 bases from V and 6 from J, leaving 9 bases between them. CDR3 sequence: CASSPREGQPQHF. CDR3 DNA sequence: TGTGCCAGCTCACCCAGGGAGGGTCAGCCCCAGCATTTT.

The rearrangement joins TRBV15 to TRBJ2-1; D uncertain. This CDR3 is 16 amino acids long. V lost 3 bases to trimming and J lost 1 base, with 13 bases between them. CDR1 and CDR2 (germline): LNHNV, YYDKDF (reference sequence). The CDR3 nucleotides are TGTGCCACCAGCAGCTTAGGCAGATCATCCTACAATGAGCAGTTCTTC. This translates into CATSSLGRSSYNEQFF.

CDR3 sequence (DNA): TGCGCCAGCAGCTTCCTAGCGGGGGTACAAGAGACCCAGTACTTC. Translating gives CASSFLAGVQETQYF. The chain combines TRBV5-1 with TRBJ2-5, with 10 nucleotides matching TRBD2. The CDR3 extends over 15 amino acids. Germline V gene lookup returns CDR1 SGHRS and CDR2 YFSETQ. The J segment lost 2 bases and the V segment lost 2 bases, leaving 3 bases of the junction unmatched.

The DNA of the CDR3 is TGTGCCAGCAGCGGAGTGGTCTATGGCTACACCTTC. Translation gives CASSGVVYGYTF. The chain couples TRBV5-6 to TRBJ1-2; no reliable D call. Germline CDR1 reads SGHDT; CDR2 reads YYEEEE. The CDR3 loop spans 12 amino acids. V was cut by 4 bases and J by 4 bases, with 8 bases left in between.

Comments on this clone: Germline is not matched at one junction end, which may reflect a read error. This chain uses TRBV2 with TRBJ1-1, with TRBD1 matching over 8 bases. This CDR3 is built from 14 residues. From germline, CDR1 is SNHLY and CDR2 FYNNEI. The CDR3 protein is CARSGEQGGTEAFF. CDR3 DNA sequence: TGTGCCCGCAGTGGTGAACAGGGGGGGACTGAAGCTTTCTTT.

The rearrangement links TRBV5-1 to TRBJ2-2; D possibly corresponds to TRBD1 (5 bases). Germline CDR1 reads SGHRS; CDR2 reads YFSETQ. CDR3 length equals 13 residues. V dropped 7 bases and J dropped 1 base, with 8 bases sitting between them. In DNA, the CDR3 is TGCGCCAGCTGTACAGGGAACACCGGGGAGCTGTTTTTT. Translating it yields CASCTGNTGELFF.

Only a few counts were recorded for this clone. The chain has TRBV30 and TRBJ1-1; D ambiguous. V gave up 0 bases and J gave up 9 bases, with 17 bases separating them. Germline-derived CDR1 and CDR2 are GTSNPN and SVGIG (reference sequence). The CDR3 totals 14 residues. The CDR3 region has the DNA TGTGCCTGGAGTGTACGGATAAAGGAGGGAAAAGCTTTCTTT. Protein product: CAWSVRIKEGKAFF.

V is TRBV19 and J is TRBJ2-2; D call uncertain. Germline CDR1 is LNHDA and CDR2 is SQIVND (reference sequence). Trimming shortened V by 5 bases and J by 1 base, and 17 bases separated the two germline ends. CDR3 length equals 17 residues. CDR3 nucleotide sequence: TGTGCCAGTAGTGACAATACCCGGAGAGGGAACACCGGGGAGCTGTTTTTT. Translation: CASSDNTRRGNTGELFF. Drawing the rest from reference TRBV19 and TRBJ2-2, the complete variable domain is DGGITQSPKYLFRKEGQNVTLSCEQNLNHDAMYWYRQDPGQGLRLIYYSQIVNDFQKGDIAEGYSVSREKKESFPLTVTSAQKNPTAFYLCASSDNTRRGNTGELFFGEGSRLTVL.

V is TRBV6-5 and J is TRBJ1-3, with TRBD1 as a possible D gene (5 bases). The CDR3 is made up of 13 amino acids. V was cut by 10 bases and J by 5 bases, with 15 bases left in between. Germline-derived CDR1 and CDR2 are MNHEY and SVGAGI. The CDR3 DNA reads as TGTGCCACACGGGACGGGACTCGAAACACCATATATTTT. It specifies CATRDGTRNTIYF.

J is TRBJ1-1 and V is TRBV19; tentatively, D is TRBD1 (5 bases). The CDR3 runs to 14 residues. Trimming pared 2 bases from V and 4 bases from J, leaving 11 bases between. Germline loops: CDR1 LNHDA, CDR2 SQIVND (reference sequence). The CDR3 coding sequence is TGTGCCAGTAGTATATTATCAGGGTTCACTGAAGCTTTCTTT. Amino acid sequence: CASSILSGFTEAFF.

The rearrangement uses TRBV18 and TRBJ2-1; D possibly corresponds to TRBD1 (5 bases). Looked up from germline, CDR1 is KGHSH and CDR2 is LQKENI. CDR3 length equals 14 residues. Trimming took 3 bases from V and 4 from J, leaving 10 bases between them. The CDR3 sequence: CASSPPDRYNEQFF. For the CDR3, the DNA is TGTGCCAGCTCACCCCCAGACAGATACAATGAGCAGTTCTTC.

The chain has TRBV4-1 and TRBJ1-1; D may be TRBD1 (5 bases). This CDR3 has 15 residues. CDR1 is MGHRA and CDR2 is YSYEKL in the germline V gene. With 0 bases removed from V and 1 base from J, the gap between germline ends came to 9 bases. CDR3 DNA sequence: TGCGCCAGCAGCCAAGAGACAGCGAGGAACACTGAAGCTTTCTTT. This encodes CASSQETARNTEAFF.

The chain is built from TRBV12-5 and TRBJ2-7, with TRBD1 matching over 9 bases. The CDR3 loop spans 13 amino acids. Trimming at V came to 7 bases and at J to 2 bases, leaving 3 bases not matched to a gene. The germline CDR1 and CDR2 sequences are LGHNT and FRNRAP. The CDR3 region is CASAGQGTYEQYF. The DNA for the CDR3 is TGTGCTAGTGCGGGACAGGGAACCTACGAGCAGTACTTC.

The chain couples TRBV5-8 to TRBJ2-6, with a tentative D call TRBD1 (5 bases). Trimming removed 0 bases at V and 0 bases at J, with 7 bases between. CDR3 length equals 16 residues. Germline CDR1 is SGHTS and CDR2 is YDEGEE. The CDR3 DNA is TGTGCCAGCAGCTTGGGAGACAGCTCTGGGGCCAACGTCCTGACTTTC. Its protein product is CASSLGDSSGANVLTF.

The chain links TRBV7-9 to TRBJ2-2; possibly TRBD1 for D (5 bases). CDR3 length: 14 residues. Between the trimmed V and J ends, which lost 2 bases and 6 bases, there was a span of 10 bases. The germline CDR1 and CDR2 sequences are SEHNR and FQNEAQ (reference sequence). CDR3 in DNA: TGTGCCAGCAGCTTAACAGGAAACGCCGGGGAGCTGTTTTTT. Its protein is CASSLTGNAGELFF.

The chain recombines TRBV18 with TRBJ2-6, with a weak D call TRBD1 (7 bases). The length of the CDR3 is 24 residues. V was pared by 2 bases and J by 0 bases, with 32 bases between. Germline V gene lookup returns CDR1 KGHSH and CDR2 LQKENI. The CDR3 is CASSPRGDNGRPGTVSSGANVLTF. DNA for the CDR3: TGTGCCAGCTCACCAAGGGGGGACAACGGCCGACCCGGGACAGTGAGCTCTGGGGCCAACGTCCTGACTTTC.

V is TRBV4-1 and J is TRBJ2-3; 10 bases match TRBD1. The CDR3 is 18 residues long. The V gene's germline CDR1 is MGHRA and CDR2 YSYEKL. J lost 3 bases, V lost 0 bases, and 9 bases had no gene match. The CDR3 sequence: CASSQDPLGTGDTDTQYF. The CDR3 coding sequence is TGCGCCAGCAGCCAAGACCCCTTAGGGACAGGGGATACAGATACGCAGTATTTT.

The table lists this clone with a count of one. The rearrangement uses TRBV5-1 and TRBJ1-2; D remains unclear. This CDR3 is built from 13 residues. The V end was cut by 0 bases, the J end by 0 bases, with 3 bases between. CDR1 and CDR2 (germline): SGHRS, YFSETQ. The CDR3 loop reads CASSLGANYGYTF. The CDR3 DNA sequence: TGCGCCAGCAGCTTGGGTGCTAACTATGGCTACACCTTC.

The V and J genes are TRBV5-6 and TRBJ1-2, with 8 bases lining up with TRBD1. The CDR3 runs to 15 residues. V was pared by 2 bases and J by 3 bases, with 6 bases of the junction left unmatched. Germline V gene data show CDR1 as SGHDT and CDR2 as YYEEEE. CDR3 protein: CASSFTTGVDYGYTF. The CDR3 DNA follows: TGTGCCAGCAGCTTCACGACAGGGGTCGACTATGGCTACACCTTC. The full variable domain, rest sourced from reference TRBV5-6 and TRBJ1-2, is DAGVTQSPTHLIKTRGQQVTLRCSPKSGHDTVSWYQQALGQGPQFIFQYYEEEERQRGNFPDRFSGHQFPNYSSELNVNALLLGDSALYLCASSFTTGVDYGYTFGSGTRLTVV.